The present entry profiles one TCR beta chain with its context. The antigen remains unidentified. The CDR3 length is 16 residues. CDR1 and CDR2 (germline): MNHEY, SMNVEV (reference sequence). V lost 0 bases and J lost 7; bases outside the gene matches: 9. The data were taken from a study of cytomegalovirus exposure and HLA in healthy donors. Primers: 60 Vbeta forward and 13 Jbeta reverse. The protocol was immunoSEQ multiplex PCR, while the TCRdb copy is restricted to in-frame clones and leaves out a portion. The sample holds 97,000 or so clones, around 60% seen once. Study results and caveats: Later on, a genetic analysis was performed. It linked a missense variant in DCLRE1C with V- and J-gene trimming of TCR beta. TCR association rates varied by HLA locus in a later analysis, with DRB1 highest and HLA-C lowest.

This receptor was obtained from a human donor in good health. The sequenced sample consisted of PBMCs. This chain uses TRBV27 with TRBJ2-7; 10 nucleotides line up with TRBD2. For the CDR3, the DNA is TGTGCCAGCAGTTTATCGGGAGCGGGAGGGCCGAAAGAGCAGTACTTC. Translation gives CASSLSGAGGPKEQYF.